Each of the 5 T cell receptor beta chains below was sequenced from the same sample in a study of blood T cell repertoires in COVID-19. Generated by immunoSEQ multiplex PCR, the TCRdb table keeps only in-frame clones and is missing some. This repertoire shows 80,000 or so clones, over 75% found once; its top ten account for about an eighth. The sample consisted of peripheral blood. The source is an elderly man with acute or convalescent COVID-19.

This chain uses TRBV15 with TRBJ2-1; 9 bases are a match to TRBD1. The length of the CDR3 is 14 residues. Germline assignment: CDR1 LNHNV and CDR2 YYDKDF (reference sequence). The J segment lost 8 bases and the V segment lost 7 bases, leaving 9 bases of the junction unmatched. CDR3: CATNPGQGDDEQFF. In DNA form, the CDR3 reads TGTGCCACCAACCCGGGACAGGGAGACGATGAGCAGTTCTTC.

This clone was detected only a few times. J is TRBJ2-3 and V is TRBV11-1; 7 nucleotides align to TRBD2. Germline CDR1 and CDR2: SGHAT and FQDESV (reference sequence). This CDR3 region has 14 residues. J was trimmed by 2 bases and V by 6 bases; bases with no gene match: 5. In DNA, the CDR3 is TGTGCCAGCAGACCTGCGGGGGACACAGATACGCAGTATTTT. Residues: CASRPAGDTDTQYF. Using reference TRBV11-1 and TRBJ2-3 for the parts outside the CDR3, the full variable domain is EAEVAQSPRYKITEKSQAVAFWCDPISGHATLYWYRQILGQGPELLVQFQDESVVDDSQLPKDRFSAERLKGVDSTLKIQPAELGDSAMYLCASRPAGDTDTQYFGPGTRLTVL.

The CDR3: CASSLSTGGATNEKLFF. The CDR3 DNA reads as TGTGCCAGCAGCTTGAGTACAGGGGGCGCAACTAATGAAAAACTGTTTTTT. This chain connects TRBV5-4 to TRBJ1-4, with 9 bases identical to TRBD1. V lost 1 base and J lost 0; bases outside the gene matches: 4. The CDR3 loop spans 17 amino acids. CDR1 is SGHNT and CDR2 is YYREEE in the germline V gene (reference sequence).

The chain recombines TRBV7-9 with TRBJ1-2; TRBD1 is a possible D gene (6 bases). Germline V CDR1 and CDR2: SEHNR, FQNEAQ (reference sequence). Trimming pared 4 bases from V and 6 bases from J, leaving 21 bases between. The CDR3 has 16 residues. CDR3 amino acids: CASSSPGVRGRNGYTF. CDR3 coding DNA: TGTGCCAGCAGCTCGCCAGGGGTTAGGGGTAGGAATGGCTACACCTTC. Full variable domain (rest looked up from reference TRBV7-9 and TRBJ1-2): DTGVSQNPRHKITKRGQNVTFRCDPISEHNRLYWYRQTLGQGPEFLTYFQNEAQLEKSRLLSDRFSAERPKGSFSTLEIQRTEQGDSAMYLCASSSPGVRGRNGYTFGSGTRLTVV.

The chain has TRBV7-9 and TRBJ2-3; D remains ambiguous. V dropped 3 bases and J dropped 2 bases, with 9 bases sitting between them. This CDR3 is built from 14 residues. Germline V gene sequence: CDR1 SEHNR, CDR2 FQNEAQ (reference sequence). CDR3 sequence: CASSLSLATDTQYF. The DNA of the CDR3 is TGTGCCAGCAGCTTGAGTTTAGCCACAGATACGCAGTATTTT. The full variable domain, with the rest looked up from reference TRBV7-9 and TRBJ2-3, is DTGVSQNPRHKITKRGQNVTFRCDPISEHNRLYWYRQTLGQGPEFLTYFQNEAQLEKSRLLSDRFSAERPKGSFSTLEIQRTEQGDSAMYLCASSLSLATDTQYFGPGTRLTVL.